The 24 T cell receptor beta chains below come from one sample, sequenced in a study of sequential checkpoint blockade in melanoma. Assay: immunoSEQ multiplex PCR; the TCRdb copy retains only in-frame clones and omits some. The repertoire has some 12,000 clones, 70% to 85% of them found once; the top ten carry approximately 6.8%. Treatment of the sample: randomized to nivolumab then ipilimumab (arm A) or the reverse (arm B). Sequenced material: CD8+ T cells sorted from blood (inferred from file names), taken from a patient given nivolumab and ipilimumab in sequence. The source is a human donor with melanoma.

In this sample, this clone turned up once. The rearrangement uses TRBV2 and TRBJ1-2; a weak D match, TRBD1 (5 bases). CDR3 length: 15 amino acids. V lost 6 bases and J 4 bases, leaving 18 bases between the germline ends. The V gene's germline CDR1 is SNHLY and CDR2 FYNNEI. The CDR3 nucleotides read TGTGCCAGCAGGGGTTGGACACCCGATGGCTATGGCTACACCTTC. Amino acids: CASRGWTPDGYGYTF.

This chain uses TRBV7-9 with TRBJ2-3; D might be TRBD2 (5 bases). Germline CDR1 is SEHNR and CDR2 is FQNEAQ (reference sequence). The V gene lost 5 bases and the J gene lost 6 bases, with 9 bases spanning the gap. The CDR3 is 12 residues long. DNA of the CDR3: TGTGCCAGCAGCGCGCGGGTGGATACGCAGTATTTT. The encoded protein is CASSARVDTQYF.

This chain uses TRBV27 with TRBJ1-1; D remains unclear. Trimming took off 8 bases at V and 6 bases at J, with 16 bases between the two ends. From germline, CDR1 is MNHEY and CDR2 SMNVEV (reference sequence). The CDR3 has 13 residues. CDR3 DNA sequence: TGTGCCAGCTCCTTCTCGGGATCACCTGAAGCTTTCTTT. It yields the protein CASSFSGSPEAFF.

The chain couples TRBV28 to TRBJ2-5; weak D call: TRBD1 (6 bases). CDR1 and CDR2 from the germline V gene are MDHEN and SYDVKM. CDR3 length: 12 residues. V shed 10 bases and J shed 5 bases, with 14 bases lying between them. The CDR3 nucleotides are TGTGCCACCGACAGGTTCGGGGAGACCCAGTACTTC. Translated: CATDRFGETQYF.

The chain joins TRBV4-1 to TRBJ2-7; 11 bases are shared with TRBD1. The ends lost 0 bases at V and 2 bases at J; junction bases unmatched: 0. Per the germline V gene, CDR1 is MGHRA and CDR2 is YSYEKL. The CDR3 sequence is 15 residues long. The CDR3 nucleotides read TGCGCCAGCAGCCAAGAGGGACAGGGGGCCTACGAGCAGTACTTC. Translated, it gives CASSQEGQGAYEQYF.

The J gene is TRBJ2-7, the V gene TRBV7-9; TRBD1 agrees at 8 bases. There are 17 residues in the CDR3. The V gene end was trimmed by 1 base and the J gene end by 4 bases; junction bases not matched to a gene: 12. Germline assignment: CDR1 SEHNR and CDR2 FQNEAQ (reference sequence). CDR3 sequence reads: CASSLVKAGTGLYEQYF. The CDR3 DNA is TGTGCCAGCAGCTTAGTTAAAGCCGGGACAGGCCTTTACGAGCAGTACTTC.

The V and J genes are TRBV28 and TRBJ2-3; 8 bases map to TRBD1. Trimming at V came to 6 bases and at J to 0 bases, leaving 2 bases not matched to a gene. Germline V CDR1 and CDR2: MDHEN, SYDVKM. The CDR3 sequence is 14 residues long. CDR3 nucleotides: TGTGCCAGCAGGGGACAGGAGAGCACAGATACGCAGTATTTT. Its protein product is CASRGQESTDTQYF.

The gene calls are TRBV9 and TRBJ1-1, with TRBD1 identical over 8 bases. The CDR3 runs 14 residues. Losses at the gene ends were 3 bases for V and 7 bases for J; bases not matched to a gene: 8. Germline values: CDR1 SGDLS, CDR2 YYNGEE. CDR3 DNA sequence: TGTGCCAGCAGCGGACCGGACAGGGTAGGTGAAGCTTTCTTT. Protein sequence: CASSGPDRVGEAFF. The variable domain in full, completed from reference TRBV9 and TRBJ1-1, reads DSGVTQTPKHLITATGQRVTLRCSPRSGDLSVYWYQQSLDQGLQFLIQYYNGEERAKGNILERFSAQQFPDLHSELNLSSLELGDSALYFCASSGPDRVGEAFFGQGTRLTVV.

V gene TRBV5-5 combines with J gene TRBJ2-1, with TRBD2 identical over 7 bases. The germline V gene has CDR1 SGHKS and CDR2 YYEKEE (reference sequence). The V gene end was trimmed by 4 bases and the J gene end by 7 bases; junction bases not matched to a gene: 5. The CDR3 sequence is 13 residues long. The DNA for the CDR3 is TGTGCCAGCAGCGGTGGACTAGGGAATGAGCAGTTCTTC. Translation gives CASSGGLGNEQFF.

CDR3 loop: CASSPAGGTTDTQYF. The CDR3 DNA reads TGTGCCAGTTCCCCAGCGGGGGGTACGACAGATACGCAGTATTTT. The chain has TRBV2 and TRBJ2-3, with 9 positions matching TRBD2. The CDR3 is 15 amino acids. The V gene end was trimmed by 9 bases and the J gene end by 3 bases; junction bases not matched to a gene: 10. In germline, CDR1 is SNHLY, CDR2 FYNNEI. The whole variable domain, remainder taken from reference TRBV2 and TRBJ2-3, is EPEVTQTPSHQVTQMGQEVILRCVPISNHLYFYWYRQILGQKVEFLVSFYNNEISEKSEIFDDQFSVERPDGSNFTLKIRSTKLEDSAMYFCASSPAGGTTDTQYFGPGTRLTVL.

This chain connects TRBV6-5 to TRBJ2-5, with D possibly matching TRBD2 (6 bases). This CDR3 comprises 15 residues. CDR1 and CDR2 (germline): MNHEY, SVGAGI. The V end lost 5 bases, the J end lost 0 bases, and 13 bases lay between the germline ends. The CDR3 spells CASSPTGVYQETQYF. DNA for the CDR3: TGTGCCAGCAGTCCCACGGGGGTCTACCAAGAGACCCAGTACTTC.

The chain employs TRBV27 and TRBJ2-1, with D hard to call. Trimming removed 4 bases at V and 3 bases at J, with 7 bases between. The germline V gene has CDR1 MNHEY and CDR2 SMNVEV (reference sequence). The CDR3 runs 13 residues. Here the CDR3 DNA reads TGTGCCAGCAGTTCAACTAACTACAATGAGCAGTTCTTC. Translating it yields CASSSTNYNEQFF.

The gene calls are TRBV27 and TRBJ2-7; D is perhaps TRBD2 (6 bases). Germline assignment: CDR1 MNHEY and CDR2 SMNVEV (reference sequence). This CDR3 contains 16 residues. V lost 2 bases, J lost 0 bases, and 14 bases lay in between. CDR3 nucleotide sequence: TGTGCCAGCAGTTTACAACCTCCTAGCGCCTCCTACGAGCAGTACTTC. Translation gives CASSLQPPSASYEQYF.

The V gene is TRBV19, the J gene TRBJ2-1; TRBD1 might be the D (6 bases). The V end lost 3 bases, the J end lost 4 bases, and 7 bases lay between the germline ends. The CDR3 consists of 13 residues. Germline CDR1 reads LNHDA; CDR2 reads SQIVND (reference sequence). The CDR3 reads CASSIGQYNEQFF. The CDR3 region has the DNA TGTGCCAGTAGTATCGGACAGTACAATGAGCAGTTCTTC.

The rearrangement joins TRBV4-1 to TRBJ2-7; 9 positions agree with TRBD2. With V trimmed by 3 bases and J by 6 bases, 12 bases remained unmatched. Germline values: CDR1 MGHRA, CDR2 YSYEKL. The CDR3 has 16 amino acids. For the CDR3, the DNA is TGCGCCAGCAGCCAGACTGTGAGGAGCGGGGGGTTCGAGCAGTACTTC. Encoded protein: CASSQTVRSGGFEQYF.

The J gene is TRBJ2-1, the V gene TRBV5-8; TRBD2 matches at 9 bases. The CDR3 is made up of 14 amino acids. Per germline, CDR1 SGHTS and CDR2 YDEGEE. J lost 9 bases, V lost 2 bases, and 6 bases had no gene match. The DNA for the CDR3 is TGTGCCAGCAGCTTCGCGGGGGGGCTTAGTGAGCAGTTCTTC. Protein sequence: CASSFAGGLSEQFF.

This clone came up a few times. The genes are TRBV5-1 and TRBJ2-1, with 9 bases matching TRBD1. From germline, CDR1 is SGHRS and CDR2 YFSETQ. The CDR3 runs 18 residues. After removal of 5 bases from V and 9 bases from J, the junction contained 21 bases not matched to a gene. The CDR3 DNA reads as TGCGCCAGCAGTCTTAGTCCCGGGACAGGGTATCCAAAGCCTGAGCAGTTCTTC. Translation gives CASSLSPGTGYPKPEQFF.

The rearrangement joins TRBV9 to TRBJ2-1, with 13 bases lining up with TRBD2. Per the germline V gene, CDR1 is SGDLS and CDR2 is YYNGEE. J gave up 6 bases and V 3 bases, and 6 bases lay outside the gene matches. The CDR3 contains 16 residues. DNA of the CDR3: TGTGCCAGCAGCGCCCCGAGGACTAGCGGGAGCAATGAGCAGTTCTTC. Protein: CASSAPRTSGSNEQFF.

This chain joins TRBV19 and TRBJ2-5, with D possibly TRBD1 on 6 matching bases. Germline V gene lookup returns CDR1 LNHDA and CDR2 SQIVND (reference sequence). Trimming removed 5 bases from V and 4 bases from J, with 14 bases in between. This CDR3 spans 14 amino acids. The DNA for the CDR3 is TGTGCCAGTAGTTATACAGGGTTACGAGAGACCCAGTACTTC. Translating gives CASSYTGLRETQYF.

The V and J genes are TRBV10-1 and TRBJ2-1; the D gene is possibly TRBD1 (5 bases). Trimming shortened V by 0 bases and J by 7 bases, and 16 bases separated the two germline ends. This CDR3 is built from 16 residues. The germline CDR1 and CDR2 sequences are WNHNN and SYGVQD (reference sequence). CDR3 sequence (DNA): TGCGCCAGCAGTGAGTCGAGGCAGGGAAGAATGAATGAGCAGTTCTTC. This codes for CASSESRQGRMNEQFF.

The chain links TRBV21-1 to TRBJ2-1; the D call TRBD2 from the table was never checked on the DNA. TRBV21-1 is a pseudogene segment. The CDR3 contains 15 residues. CDR3 loop: CASRRSGSIGNEQFF. In DNA form, the CDR3 reads TGTGCCAGCAGGAGGAGCGGGAGTATTGGCAATGAGCAGTTCTTC.

This rearrangement joins TRBV19 to TRBJ2-7, with 8 bases lining up with TRBD1. The CDR3 covers 13 residues. V was clipped by 3 bases and J by 2 bases; unmatched bases: 0. From germline, CDR1 is LNHDA and CDR2 SQIVND (reference sequence). CDR3 amino acids: CASSMTGAYEQYF. Written as DNA, the CDR3 is TGTGCCAGTAGTATGACAGGGGCCTACGAGCAGTACTTC.

This chain's CDR3 is CASSIDSSLNEKLFF. The CDR3, as DNA: TGTGCCAGCAGCATCGACAGCTCCCTTAATGAAAAACTGTTTTTT. V gene TRBV9 combines with J gene TRBJ1-4, with D possibly being TRBD1 (5 bases). This CDR3 region has 15 residues. Germline-derived CDR1 and CDR2 are SGDLS and YYNGEE. Trimming pared 4 bases from V and 4 bases from J, leaving 14 bases between.

This chain connects TRBV5-1 to TRBJ1-1, with a weak D call TRBD1 (5 bases). Trimming shortened V by 0 bases and J by 4 bases, and 10 bases separated the two germline ends. The CDR3 consists of 14 residues. From germline, CDR1 is SGHRS and CDR2 YFSETQ. The CDR3 reads CASSLAQGITEAFF. The CDR3 region has the DNA TGCGCCAGCAGCTTGGCCCAGGGCATCACTGAAGCTTTCTTT.